Listed below are T cell receptor beta chains from one sample, sequenced in a study of CD8+CD57+ T cells in acquired aplastic anemia. One entry per CDR3 protein results from TCRdb running MiXCR on the reads. Among hundreds of thousands of distinct CDR3 sequences listed, approximately 70% were seen once. The specimen sequenced was sorted CD4+, CD8+, or CD8+CD57+ T cells (not recorded which) from PBMCs. The origin of the receptors is a human donor in good health, serving as a control. Both conserved end residues are part of each CDR3. D genes are given only for firm matches. Size tells how often a clone was seen (once, few, many) or the class of an expanded clone, and some rows leave it out.

D gene: .; V gene: TRBV19; clone size: few; J gene: TRBJ2-7; CDR3 protein: CASSRNREAYEQYF; CDR3 DNA: TGTGCCAGTAGTCGTAACAGGGAGGCCTACGAGCAGTACTTC
D gene: .; V gene: TRBV7-2; clone size: .; J gene: TRBJ2-5; CDR3 protein: CASSLAGGDQPQQYF; CDR3 DNA: TGTGCCAGCAGCTTAGCGGGAGGCGACCAGCCCCAGCAGTACTTC
D gene: TRBD1; V gene: TRBV12-3/TRBV12-4; clone size: .; J gene: TRBJ1-2; CDR3 protein: CASRPGQFYGYTF; CDR3 DNA: TGTGCCAGCAGACCGGGACAGTTCTATGGCTACACCTTC
D gene: .; V gene: TRBV29-1; clone size: .; J gene: TRBJ1-2; CDR3 protein: CSVEGRAANYGYTF; CDR3 DNA: TGCAGCGTTGAGGGCAGGGCAGCTAACTATGGCTACACCTTC
D gene: TRBD1; V gene: TRBV7-8; clone size: .; J gene: TRBJ1-4; CDR3 protein: CASSPQAGTGGYEF; CDR3 DNA: TGTGCCAGCAGCCCGCAGGCCGGGACAGGGGGCTACGAGTTT
D gene: .; V gene: TRBV11-2; clone size: .; J gene: TRBJ1-2; CDR3 protein: CASNIPLPGYTF; CDR3 DNA: TGTGCCAGCAACATACCGTTACCTGGCTACACCTTC
D gene: .; V gene: TRBV5-1; clone size: .; J gene: TRBJ1-4; CDR3 protein: CASSVDTYNSKLFF; CDR3 DNA: TGCGCCAGCAGCGTGGACACTTATAATTCAAAACTGTTTTTT
D gene: .; V gene: TRBV7-2; clone size: .; J gene: TRBJ2-3; CDR3 protein: CASSTSGIFPDTEYF; CDR3 DNA: TGTGCCAGCAGCACGTCGGGGATATTTCCAGATACGGAGTATTTT
D gene: TRBD1; V gene: TRBV7-9; clone size: .; J gene: TRBJ2-7; CDR3 protein: CASSRRDSIYEQYF; CDR3 DNA: TGTGCCAGCAGCCGCCGGGACAGTATTTACGAGCAGTACTTC
D gene: .; V gene: TRBV7-3; clone size: .; J gene: TRBJ1-6; CDR3 protein: CASSLLGSRNSPLHF; CDR3 DNA: TGTGCCAGCAGCTTACTAGGCAGCCGTAATTCACCCCTCCACTTT
D gene: TRBD2; V gene: TRBV20-1; clone size: .; J gene: TRBJ2-5; CDR3 protein: CSAGGLGETQYF; CDR3 DNA: TGCAGTGCAGGGGGACTAGGGGAGACCCAGTACTTC
D gene: .; V gene: TRBV5-1; clone size: once; J gene: TRBJ1-4; CDR3 protein: CASSSVGDLGEKLFF; CDR3 DNA: TGCGCCAGCAGCTCGGTGGGGGACCTCGGGGAAAAACTGTTCTTT
D gene: .; V gene: TRBV20-1; clone size: .; J gene: TRBJ2-5; CDR3 protein: CSAPQPSGWGGEDLLETQYF; CDR3 DNA: TGCAGTGCTCCTCAACCGTCAGGTTGGGGGGGCGAGGACTTATTAGAGACCCAGTACTTC
D gene: .; V gene: TRBV20-1; clone size: .; J gene: TRBJ1-3; CDR3 protein: CSARDFGNTIYF; CDR3 DNA: TGCAGTGCTAGAGATTTCGGGAACACCATATATTTT
D gene: TRBD1; V gene: TRBV5-1; clone size: .; J gene: TRBJ2-3; CDR3 protein: CASSMDRVHTF; CDR3 DNA: TGCGCCAGCAGCATGGACAGGGTTCACACTTTT
D gene: .; V gene: TRBV5-8; clone size: .; J gene: TRBJ2-5; CDR3 protein: CASSLTWQGGTQYF; CDR3 DNA: TGTGCCAGCAGCTTAACGTGGCAGGGTGGGACCCAGTACTTC
D gene: .; V gene: TRBV29-1; clone size: .; J gene: TRBJ2-1; CDR3 protein: CSDSSYNEQFF; CDR3 DNA: TGCAGCGACAGCTCCTACAATGAGCAGTTCTTC
D gene: .; V gene: TRBV5-8; clone size: .; J gene: TRBJ2-5; CDR3 protein: CASSAGAPNPETQYF; CDR3 DNA: TGTGCCAGCAGTGCAGGTGCCCCAAACCCGGAGACCCAGTACTTC
D gene: .; V gene: TRBV7-2; clone size: .; J gene: TRBJ1-1; CDR3 protein: CASSQARAQLSYEFF; CDR3 DNA: TGCGCCAGCAGCCAAGCTCGAGCGCAGCTCTCCTACGAGTTCTTT
D gene: .; V gene: TRBV25-1; clone size: .; J gene: TRBJ1-3; CDR3 protein: CASREGNTIYF; CDR3 DNA: TGTGCCAGCAGGGAAGGAAACACCATATATTTT
D gene: .; V gene: TRBV9; clone size: .; J gene: TRBJ2-7; CDR3 protein: CASSSTSNYGYTYF; CDR3 DNA: TGTGCCAGCAGTTCGACATCCAACTATGGCTACACGTACTTC
D gene: .; V gene: TRBV9; clone size: .; J gene: TRBJ1-2; CDR3 protein: CASSVGPDEEAFFF; CDR3 DNA: TGTGCCAGCAGCGTAGGACCAGATGAAGAAGCTTTCTTCTTC
D gene: .; V gene: TRBV11-2; clone size: .; J gene: TRBJ1-2; CDR3 protein: CASSLTRTNGGYTF; CDR3 DNA: TGTGCCAGCAGTTTGACCAGGACAAACGGGGGCTACACCTTC
D gene: .; V gene: TRBV20-1; clone size: .; J gene: TRBJ1-2; CDR3 protein: CSAPMDRNYDGYTF; CDR3 DNA: TGCAGTGCTCCCATGGACCGCAACTATGATGGCTACACCTTC
D gene: TRBD1; V gene: TRBV7-2; clone size: once; J gene: TRBJ2-1; CDR3 protein: CASKHRGMNAQFF; CDR3 DNA: TGTGCCAGCAAACACAGGGGAATGAATGCGCAGTTCTTC
D gene: TRBD1; V gene: TRBV5-1; clone size: many; J gene: TRBJ1-2; CDR3 protein: CASSFNRDRGNGYTF; CDR3 DNA: TGCGCCAGCAGCTTTAACCGGGACAGGGGAAACGGCTACACCTTC
D gene: .; V gene: TRBV20-1; clone size: .; J gene: TRBJ1-2; CDR3 protein: CSVVSGDAYTF; CDR3 DNA: TGCAGCGTTGTGTCGGGGGATGCTTACACCTTC
D gene: .; V gene: TRBV7-9; clone size: .; J gene: TRBJ1-6; CDR3 protein: CATSRVRDRNSPLHF; CDR3 DNA: TGTGCCACCAGCAGGGTCCGGGATCGGAATTCACCCCTCCACTTT
D gene: .; V gene: TRBV7-3; clone size: .; J gene: TRBJ1-1; CDR3 protein: CASSLYVGTEAFF; CDR3 DNA: TGTGCCAGCAGCTTATATGTGGGTACTGAAGCTTTCTTT
D gene: .; V gene: TRBV12-3/TRBV12-4; clone size: few; J gene: TRBJ1-5; CDR3 protein: CASSSVGVSDQPQHF; CDR3 DNA: TGTGCCAGCAGTTCAGTAGGGGTTAGCGATCAGCCCCAGCATTTT
D gene: TRBD1; V gene: TRBV6-1; clone size: few; J gene: TRBJ1-5; CDR3 protein: CASSLTQGPYSYSNQPQHF; CDR3 DNA: TGTGCCAGCAGTCTCACACAGGGGCCTTATTCCTATAGCAATCAGCCCCAGCATTTT
D gene: .; V gene: TRBV15; clone size: once; J gene: TRBJ2-2; CDR3 protein: CATSRSTGELFF; CDR3 DNA: TGTGCCACCAGCCGTAGTACCGGGGAGCTGTTTTTT
D gene: TRBD2; V gene: TRBV10-3; clone size: many; J gene: TRBJ2-7; CDR3 protein: CAISDSRGETYEQYF; CDR3 DNA: TGTGCCATCAGTGATTCGCGGGGGGAAACCTACGAGCAGTACTTC
D gene: .; V gene: TRBV20-1; clone size: .; J gene: TRBJ1-5; CDR3 protein: CSAALGANQHQPQHF; CDR3 DNA: TGCAGTGCTGCGCTCGGGGCCAATCAGCATCAGCCCCAGCATTTT
D gene: .; V gene: TRBV6-1; clone size: .; J gene: TRBJ1-5; CDR3 protein: CASREGTCIQHQHF; CDR3 DNA: TGTGCCAGCAGAGAAGGAACGTGCATTCAACACCAGCATTTT
D gene: TRBD1; V gene: TRBV9; clone size: .; J gene: TRBJ2-3; CDR3 protein: CASSVGTGGAHYF; CDR3 DNA: TGTGCCAGCAGCGTAGGGACAGGGGGGGCCCACTACTTT
D gene: TRBD1; V gene: TRBV19; clone size: .; J gene: TRBJ2-5; CDR3 protein: CASSTLPSRGETQYF; CDR3 DNA: TGTGCCAGTAGTACCCTTCCTAGCAGGGGGGAGACCCAGTACTTC
D gene: .; V gene: TRBV4-1; clone size: many; J gene: TRBJ1-2; CDR3 protein: CASSPETGGMGYTF; CDR3 DNA: TGCGCCAGCAGCCCAGAAACAGGTGGGATGGGCTACACCTTC
D gene: .; V gene: TRBV12-3/TRBV12-4; clone size: .; J gene: TRBJ2-7; CDR3 protein: CASSQGGRGTEQYF; CDR3 DNA: TGCGCCAGCAGCCAAGGAGGGAGGGGGACCGAGCAGTACTTC
D gene: .; V gene: TRBV5-1; clone size: .; J gene: TRBJ2-7; CDR3 protein: CASSLEIGYEQYF; CDR3 DNA: TGTGCCAGCAGCTTAGAGATCGGCTACGAGCAGTACTTC
D gene: TRBD2; V gene: TRBV7-8; clone size: .; J gene: TRBJ2-3; CDR3 protein: CASSLALSGTKRSDTQYF; CDR3 DNA: TGTGCCAGCAGCTTAGCGCTCAGCGGGACTAAAAGGTCAGATACGCAGTATTTT
D gene: .; V gene: TRBV13; clone size: many; J gene: TRBJ2-5; CDR3 protein: CASRSAGSQETQYF; CDR3 DNA: TGTGCCAGCAGGTCGGCGGGAAGCCAAGAGACCCAGTACTTC
D gene: TRBD1; V gene: TRBV20-1; clone size: many; J gene: TRBJ2-3; CDR3 protein: CSADRDRSFTDTQYF; CDR3 DNA: TGCAGTGCTGACAGGGACAGGTCGTTCACAGATACGCAGTATTTT